This TCR beta chain was sequenced during a study of CD8+ T cells in alopecia areata listed by TCRdb under 2018. Looking at the study overall: The treated patients, all with moderate-to-severe alopecia areata, were enrolled in an open-label pilot trial of oral tofacitinib given at 5 to 10 mg twice daily. In humans, TCRbeta sequencing was performed on scalp tissue and on sorted CD4+ and CD8+ peripheral blood T cells from healthy controls and from patients with patchy or totalis/universalis alopecia areata. In treated patients, disease severity was measured using the SALT score, which gives the percentage of scalp surface area affected. In both human patients and the C3H/HeJ mouse model, the study applied high-throughput TCRbeta sequencing to look at T cell clonal expansion in alopecia areata. TCRbeta CDR3 regions were amplified by immunoSEQ multiplex PCR using 35 Vbeta forward and 13 Jbeta reverse primers. Scalp clonality was compared among normal scalp (n=4), patchy alopecia areata scalp (n=8), and alopecia totalis/universalis scalp (n=8). RNA was extracted with the PAXgene miRNA kit for fixed scalp, the miRNeasy kit for PBMCs, and the RNeasy kit for mouse skin. Patients received tofacitinib for 6 to 18 months and were then followed off drug for 6 months to check for delayed response and recurrence. Biopsies were taken from tofacitinib-treated patients at baseline and again at 4 and 24 weeks into treatment, and several of those patients also had a later scalp biopsy. Points the paper makes about the study in general: Scalp TCR repertoire analysis is complicated because resident alphabeta T cells in normal human skin are also sequenced, whereas mouse skin is dominated by gammadelta T cells. Tofacitinib significantly decreased scalp clonality and the number of expanded CD8+ clones among the top 100 scalp clones. During tofacitinib treatment, many expanded lesional clones remained in scalp and blood, and this persistence may partly explain relapse after treatment is stopped. Compared with normal scalp, lesional scalp had higher clonality and more expanded CD8+ clones, particularly in alopecia totalis/universalis, a pattern that suggests antigenic drive. The treated cohort was small, with a single nonresponder, so links between baseline CD8+ expansion and response need larger studies. Compared with mice, TCR sequences shared between patients were less clear, possibly partly because of HLA diversity across the patient population.

Explained via the paper, the treatment or condition label denotes: oral pan-JAK inhibitor, 5-10 mg twice daily. Peripheral blood and lesional scalp punch biopsies were obtained from patients with alopecia areata. After PBMCs were isolated by density centrifugation and stained for CD3, CD4 and CD8, a FACSAria was used to sort CD4+ and CD8+ T cells. Concerning this clone itself: Which antigen it targets is not known. Per-base qualities were not stored, and no clone one base away is much larger.

The germline V gene sets CDR1 to SGHRS and CDR2 to YFSETQ. The cysteine opens and the phenylalanine closes a CDR3 of 14 amino acids. The sequence is cut down to CDR3 DNA, 42 bases in frame from base 1. The germline V and J ends show losses of 5 bases and 4 bases respectively, and no gene match explains 0 bases of the junction. The receptor library was made with the immunoSEQ multiplex PCR assay. For TCR sequencing, RNA was extracted from every sample and reverse transcribed into cDNA to serve as template. SuperScript III was used to make first-strand cDNA, primed with a 2:1 mix of oligo-dT and random hexamers. Amplification bias was assessed with a synthetic immune receptor repertoire, and residual bias was removed computationally. The original methods were these. Raw reads were preprocessed to remove errors, and CDR3 was defined according to IMGT conventions as the region from the conserved cysteine to phenylalanine. Clonality was calculated as 1 minus Shannon entropy normalized by log2 of the number of productive unique TCRs. Whether scalp clones were CD4 or CD8 was inferred by matching scalp TCRbeta sequences against CD4 and CD8 repertoires sorted from blood. Imported from immuneACCESS, the table was reduced by TCRdb to in-frame sequences with V and J called. These copies leave out some clones; in studies compared against another copy, an unresolved V gene accounts for under half, and the cause of the remainder is not known. V, J and clone size were drawn from that table, and D and trimming were deduced from the DNA. The sample table holds roughly 230,000 clones, of which 43% were seen once. The top ten clonotypes cover over 2.5% of the sample.

The rearrangement joined TRBV5-1 to TRBJ2-3; the junction holds 14 bases that match TRBD2. The sequenced sample was CD4+ T cells sorted from blood, obtained at approximately week 36, from a patient treated with tofacitinib. This TCR was sampled from a human donor with alopecia areata. The CDR3 in this case is CASRGLAGADTQYF. The DNA reads TGCGCCAGCAGGGGACTAGCGGGAGCAGATACGCAGTATTTT.